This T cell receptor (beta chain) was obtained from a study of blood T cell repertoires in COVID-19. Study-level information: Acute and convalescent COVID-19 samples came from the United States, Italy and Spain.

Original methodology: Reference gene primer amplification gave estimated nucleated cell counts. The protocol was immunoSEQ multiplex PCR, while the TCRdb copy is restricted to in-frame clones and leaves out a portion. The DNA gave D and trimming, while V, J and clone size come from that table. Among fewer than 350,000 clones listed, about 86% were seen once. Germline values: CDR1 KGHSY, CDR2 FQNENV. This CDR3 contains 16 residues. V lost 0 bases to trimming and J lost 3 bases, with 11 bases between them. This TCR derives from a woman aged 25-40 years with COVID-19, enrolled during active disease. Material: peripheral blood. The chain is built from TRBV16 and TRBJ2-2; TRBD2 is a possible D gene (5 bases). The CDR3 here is CASSQSAEGYTGELFF. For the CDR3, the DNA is TGTGCCAGCAGCCAATCCGCAGAGGGCTACACCGGGGAGCTGTTTTTT.